This T cell receptor beta chain is drawn from a study of cytomegalovirus exposure and HLA in healthy donors. Overall study findings and caveats: The availability of immune exposure information extended only to CMV serostatus. It was assumed in the presence/absence analyses that sequencing depth was roughly uniform across donors.

This CDR3 is 13 amino acids long. The germline V and J ends were trimmed by 8 bases and 5 bases, with 14 bases remaining between them. CDR1 is SGHTA, CDR2 FQGNSA, per germline. The sample holds a few counts of this clone. Antigen unknown. The study ran its PCR with 60 Vbeta and 13 Jbeta primers. Data came from immunoSEQ multiplex PCR; TCRdb stores just in-frame clones and leaves some out. The repertoire has roughly 120,000 clones, around 67% of them found once; the top ten carry around 4.8%. The origin of this receptor is a man aged 55 to 70 in good health and CMV-seropositive. The rearrangement joins TRBV7-2 to TRBJ2-3; D is unclear. Material: PBMCs. CDR3 DNA sequence: TGTGCCAGCCCCGTCGCGTCCGGAGATACGCAGTATTTT. It translates to CASPVASGDTQYF.